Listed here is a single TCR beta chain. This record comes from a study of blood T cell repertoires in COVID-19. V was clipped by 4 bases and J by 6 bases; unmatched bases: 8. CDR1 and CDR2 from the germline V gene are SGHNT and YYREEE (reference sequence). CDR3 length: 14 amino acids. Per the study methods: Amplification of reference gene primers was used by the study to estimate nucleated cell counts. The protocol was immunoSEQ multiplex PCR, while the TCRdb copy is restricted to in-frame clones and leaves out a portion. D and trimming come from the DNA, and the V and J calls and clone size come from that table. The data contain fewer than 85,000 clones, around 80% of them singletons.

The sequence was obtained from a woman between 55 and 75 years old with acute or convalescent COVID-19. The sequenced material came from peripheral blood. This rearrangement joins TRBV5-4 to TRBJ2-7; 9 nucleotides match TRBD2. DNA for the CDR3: TGTGCCAGCAGCCCCGGGACTAGCCGACCCGAGCAGTACTTC. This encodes CASSPGTSRPEQYF.